Presented here are 8 T cell receptor beta chains from one specimen sequenced in a study of T cells after yellow fever vaccination. Each CDR3 protein is one row after TCRdb ran MiXCR on the 5' RACE reads. The data show under 550,000 distinct CDR3 sequences, with 20% to 25% seen just once and roughly 16% held by the top ten. Source: PBMCs, taken 20 to 25 days after the first yellow fever vaccination. The receptors were gathered from a man aged 18 to 29 who received the YFV17D yellow fever vaccine.

This clonotype was found a few times. This sequence joins TRBV6-5 and TRBJ2-3; possible D gene TRBD2, 7 bases. Trimming took 2 bases from V and 9 from J, leaving 12 bases between them. CDR3 size: 13 residues. CDR1 and CDR2 from the germline V gene are MNHEY and SVGAGI. CDR3 loop: CASSYKGGGTQYF. The CDR3 coding sequence is TGTGCCAGCAGTTACAAGGGGGGAGGGACGCAGTATTTT.

CDR3 DNA sequence: TGCGCCAGCAGCCAAGAAGGGACTAGCGGGGGGAATGAGCAGTTCTTC. Protein sequence: CASSQEGTSGGNEQFF. This sequence joins TRBV4-3 and TRBJ2-1; 15 bases are a match to TRBD2. Unmatched junction bases numbered 1, after V lost 0 bases and J lost 7 bases. The V gene's germline CDR1 is LGHNA and CDR2 YSLEER. The CDR3 covers 16 residues.

This clonotype was recorded a few times. The chain joins TRBV7-9 to TRBJ2-1, with D perhaps TRBD2 (5 bases). Germline V lookup: CDR1 SEHNR, CDR2 FQNEAQ (reference sequence). The CDR3 runs 15 residues. V lost 6 bases and J lost 2, with 14 bases in between. The CDR3, as DNA: TGTGCCAGCAGTCCGAGGGTCGATACCTACAATGAGCAGTTCTTC. It yields the protein CASSPRVDTYNEQFF.

This clonotype has more than one count but fewer than ten. The DNA for the CDR3 is TGTGCCAGCAGCTTACCCCAAGTACAGGGTAATGAGCAGTTCTTC. Protein product: CASSLPQVQGNEQFF. J is TRBJ2-1 and V is TRBV7-9, with a weak D call TRBD1 (6 bases). The length of the CDR3 is 15 residues. V lost 2 bases and J 7 bases, leaving 15 bases between the germline ends. CDR1 is SEHNR, CDR2 FQNEAQ, per germline (reference sequence).

A few counts support this clonotype. The rearrangement uses TRBV5-1 and TRBJ2-5; 11 nucleotides match TRBD2. There are 15 residues in the CDR3. Germline-derived CDR1 and CDR2 are SGHRS and YFSETQ. Trimming cost V 1 base and J 5 bases; bases outside gene matches: 4. CDR3 residues: CASSLIAGGPETQYF. Written as DNA, the CDR3 is TGCGCCAGCAGCTTGATAGCGGGGGGGCCGGAGACCCAGTACTTC.

The gene calls are TRBV7-9 and TRBJ1-4; 7 bases map to TRBD1. V lost 11 bases and J lost 2; bases outside the gene matches: 5. This CDR3 spans 13 amino acids. Germline V gives CDR1 SEHNR, CDR2 FQNEAQ (reference sequence). CDR3 in DNA: TGTGCCTTAGACAGGGTGACTAATGAAAAACTGTTTTTT. The encoded protein is CALDRVTNEKLFF.

J is TRBJ1-1 and V is TRBV5-1; possible D gene TRBD1, 6 bases. Looked up from germline, CDR1 is SGHRS and CDR2 is YFSETQ. V lost 4 bases and J 0 bases, leaving 13 bases between the germline ends. The CDR3 spans 15 residues. The CDR3: CASSPGGLLNTEAFF. The CDR3 DNA reads TGCGCCAGCAGCCCCGGGGGGCTGCTGAACACTGAAGCTTTCTTT.

In regard to this clonotype: The junction departs from germline at one end; a sequencing error may be responsible. This sequence joins TRBV5-1 and TRBJ2-1, with TRBD2 matching 14 bases. The CDR3 contains 18 residues. Looked up from germline, CDR1 is SGHRS and CDR2 is YFSETQ. This CDR3 is CARSPTPSTGTSGGTQFF. The DNA of the CDR3 is TGCGCCCGCAGCCCAACCCCCAGTACCGGGACTAGCGGGGGAACGCAGTTCTTC.